This T cell receptor (beta chain) was obtained from a study of CD8+ T cells in alopecia areata. Sequencing templates came from extracted RNA that was reverse transcribed into cDNA. Assay used: immunoSEQ multiplex PCR; TCRdb lists only in-frame clones, some missing. The table includes around 120,000 clones, 60% to 65% detected once. Treatment described: oral pan-JAK inhibitor, 5-10 mg twice daily. Punch biopsies of lesional scalp, plus peripheral blood, were taken from alopecia areata patients. Investigators sorted PBMCs to obtain both CD4+ and CD8+ T cells. Sequences were derived from CD4+ T cells sorted from blood, sampled at week 4, from a patient treated with tofacitinib. This TCR came from a human donor with alopecia areata.

The CDR3 region has the DNA TGTGCCAGCAGTTTAGGAGGGAGCGCAGATACGCAGTATTTT. It is translated as CASSLGGSADTQYF. The V call is TRBV28, the J call TRBJ2-3, with D perhaps TRBD2 (6 bases). The V end lost 2 bases, the J end lost 4 bases, and 10 bases lay between the germline ends. This CDR3 region has 14 residues. Germline CDR1 and CDR2: MDHEN and SYDVKM.